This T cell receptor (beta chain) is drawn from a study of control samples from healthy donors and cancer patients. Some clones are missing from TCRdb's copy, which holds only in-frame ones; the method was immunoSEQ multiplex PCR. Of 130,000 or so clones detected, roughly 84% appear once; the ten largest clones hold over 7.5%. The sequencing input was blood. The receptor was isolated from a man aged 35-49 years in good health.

CDR3 in DNA: TGCAGTGCTAGCGGCTATGAAGCTTTCTTT. Translated: CSASGYEAFF. This chain connects TRBV20-1 to TRBJ1-1; no clear D gene. The CDR3 runs 10 residues. CDR1 is DFQATT and CDR2 is SNEGSKA in the germline V gene (reference sequence). V was shortened by 3 bases and J by 7 bases, with 6 bases between the two germline ends.